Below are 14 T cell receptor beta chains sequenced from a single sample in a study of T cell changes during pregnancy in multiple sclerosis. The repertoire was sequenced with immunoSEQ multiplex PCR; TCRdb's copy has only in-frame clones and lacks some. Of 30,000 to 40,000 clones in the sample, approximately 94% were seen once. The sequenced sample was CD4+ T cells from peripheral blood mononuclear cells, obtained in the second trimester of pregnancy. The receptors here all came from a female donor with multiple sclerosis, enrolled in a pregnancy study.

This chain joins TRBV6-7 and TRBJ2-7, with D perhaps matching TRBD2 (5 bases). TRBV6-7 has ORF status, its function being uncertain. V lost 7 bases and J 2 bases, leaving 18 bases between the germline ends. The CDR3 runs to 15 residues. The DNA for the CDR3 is TGTGCCAGCACCTCAACGGAGGACGGCCCCTACGAGCAGTACTTC. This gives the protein CASTSTEDGPYEQYF.

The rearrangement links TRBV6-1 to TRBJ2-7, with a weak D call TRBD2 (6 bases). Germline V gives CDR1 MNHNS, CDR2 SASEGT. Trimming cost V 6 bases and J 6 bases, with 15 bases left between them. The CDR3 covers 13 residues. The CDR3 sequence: CASSSSDSSEQYF. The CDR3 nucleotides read TGTGCCAGCAGCTCTAGCGACTCGTCCGAGCAGTACTTC.

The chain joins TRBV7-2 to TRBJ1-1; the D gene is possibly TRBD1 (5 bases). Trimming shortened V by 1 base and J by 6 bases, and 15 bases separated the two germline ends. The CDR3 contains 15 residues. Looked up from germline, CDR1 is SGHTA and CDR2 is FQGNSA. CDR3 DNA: TGTGCCAGCAGCTTAGGATATAGGGGTAGGCCTGAAGCTTTCTTT. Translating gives CASSLGYRGRPEAFF.

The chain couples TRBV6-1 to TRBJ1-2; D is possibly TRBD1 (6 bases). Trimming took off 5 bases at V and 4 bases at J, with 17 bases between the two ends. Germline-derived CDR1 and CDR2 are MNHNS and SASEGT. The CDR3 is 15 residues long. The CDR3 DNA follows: TGTGCCAGCAGTCGGCAGACAGGTTTCGGCTATGGCTACACCTTC. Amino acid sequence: CASSRQTGFGYGYTF.

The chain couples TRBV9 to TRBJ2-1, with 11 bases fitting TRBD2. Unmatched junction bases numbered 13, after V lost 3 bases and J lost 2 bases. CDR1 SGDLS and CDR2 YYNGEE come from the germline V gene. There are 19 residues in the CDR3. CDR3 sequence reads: CASSAKLAGEPDTYNEQFF. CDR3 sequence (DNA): TGTGCCAGCAGCGCAAAACTAGCGGGGGAACCAGACACCTACAATGAGCAGTTCTTC.

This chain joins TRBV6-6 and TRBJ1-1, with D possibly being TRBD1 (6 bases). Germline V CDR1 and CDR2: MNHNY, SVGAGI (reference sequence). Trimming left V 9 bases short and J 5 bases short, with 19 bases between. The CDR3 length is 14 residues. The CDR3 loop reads CASQKGVLMTEAFF. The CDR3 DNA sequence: TGTGCCAGTCAGAAGGGGGTCCTCATGACTGAAGCTTTCTTT.

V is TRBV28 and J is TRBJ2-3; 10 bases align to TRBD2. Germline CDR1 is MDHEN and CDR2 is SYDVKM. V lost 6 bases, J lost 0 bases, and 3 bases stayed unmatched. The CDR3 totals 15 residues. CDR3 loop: CASRGLASSTDTQYF. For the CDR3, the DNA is TGTGCCAGCAGGGGACTAGCGAGTAGCACAGATACGCAGTATTTT.

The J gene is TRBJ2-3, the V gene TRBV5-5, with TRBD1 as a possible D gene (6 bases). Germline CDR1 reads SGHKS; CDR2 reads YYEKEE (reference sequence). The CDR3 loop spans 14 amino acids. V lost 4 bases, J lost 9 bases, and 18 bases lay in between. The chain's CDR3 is CASSRDRDRGTQYF. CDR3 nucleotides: TGTGCCAGCAGCCGGGACCGGGATAGGGGGACGCAGTATTTT.

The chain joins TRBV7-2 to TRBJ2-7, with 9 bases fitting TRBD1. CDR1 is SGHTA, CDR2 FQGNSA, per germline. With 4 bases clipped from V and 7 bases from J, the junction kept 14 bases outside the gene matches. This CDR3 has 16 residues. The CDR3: CASSSGVNRGLDEQYF. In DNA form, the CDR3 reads TGTGCCAGCAGCTCGGGCGTCAACAGGGGGCTAGATGAGCAGTACTTC. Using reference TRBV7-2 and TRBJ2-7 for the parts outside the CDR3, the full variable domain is GAGVSQSPSNKVTEKGKDVELRCDPISGHTALYWYRQSLGQGLEFLIYFQGNSAPDKSGLPSDRFSAERTGGSVSTLTIQRTQQEDSAVYLCASSSGVNRGLDEQYFGPGTRLTVT.

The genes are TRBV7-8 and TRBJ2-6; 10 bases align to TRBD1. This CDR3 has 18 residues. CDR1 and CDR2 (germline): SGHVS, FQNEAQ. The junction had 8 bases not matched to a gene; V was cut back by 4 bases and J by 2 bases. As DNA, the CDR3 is TGTGCCAGCAGCTCGAGGGACAGGGGAAGCCCTGGGGCCAACGTCCTGACTTTC. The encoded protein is CASSSRDRGSPGANVLTF.

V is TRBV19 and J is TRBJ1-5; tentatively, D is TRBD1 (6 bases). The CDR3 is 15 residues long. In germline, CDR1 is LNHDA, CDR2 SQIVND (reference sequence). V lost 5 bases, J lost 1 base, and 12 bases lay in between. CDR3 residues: CASSPRQGSNQPQHF. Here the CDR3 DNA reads TGTGCCAGTAGTCCCCGTCAGGGGAGCAATCAGCCCCAGCATTTT.

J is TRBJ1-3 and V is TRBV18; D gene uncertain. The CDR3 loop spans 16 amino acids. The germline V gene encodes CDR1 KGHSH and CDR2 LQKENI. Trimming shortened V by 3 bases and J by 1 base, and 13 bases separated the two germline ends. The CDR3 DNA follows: TGTGCCAGCTCACCCCCCTCCGGGAGGTCTGGAAACACCATATATTTT. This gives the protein CASSPPSGRSGNTIYF.

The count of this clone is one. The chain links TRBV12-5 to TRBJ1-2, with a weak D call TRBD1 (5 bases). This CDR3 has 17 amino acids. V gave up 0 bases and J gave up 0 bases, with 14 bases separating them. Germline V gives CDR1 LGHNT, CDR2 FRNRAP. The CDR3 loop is CASGLVVGAATNYGYTF. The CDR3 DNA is TGTGCTAGTGGTTTGGTAGTTGGGGCAGCAACTAACTATGGCTACACCTTC.

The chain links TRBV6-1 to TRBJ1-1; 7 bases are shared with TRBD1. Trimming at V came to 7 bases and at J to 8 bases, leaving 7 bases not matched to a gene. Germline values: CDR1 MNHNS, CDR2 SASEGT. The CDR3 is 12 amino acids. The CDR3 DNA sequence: TGTGCCAGCAATGGCAGGGGGTGGGAAGCTTTCTTT. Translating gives CASNGRGWEAFF.